These 27 T cell receptor beta chains originate from one sample sequenced in a study of glioma-infiltrating T cells after dendritic cell vaccination. Here immunoSEQ multiplex PCR was the method, and the copy in TCRdb shows in-frame clones only, minus some. The data contain about 32,000 clones, roughly 90% of them singletons. The material was blood, obtained before dendritic cell vaccination. Receptors originate from a human donor with glioblastoma.

The chain links TRBV5-1 to TRBJ1-5, with D unresolved. Germline V gene lookup returns CDR1 SGHRS and CDR2 YFSETQ. V was clipped by 2 bases and J by 5 bases, with 17 bases between them. The CDR3 sequence is 16 residues long. The CDR3: CASSFLRRCLYQPQHF. The CDR3 bases are TGCGCCAGCAGCTTCCTTCGGCGGTGCCTCTATCAGCCCCAGCATTTT.

J is TRBJ2-7 and V is TRBV29-1; 7 bases line up with TRBD1. Losses at the gene ends were 6 bases for V and 0 bases for J; bases not matched to a gene: 8. Per germline, CDR1 SQVTM and CDR2 ANQGSEA. This CDR3 contains 14 residues. CDR3 amino acids: CSVVTGASSYEQYF. The DNA for the CDR3 is TGCAGCGTAGTTACAGGGGCGAGCTCCTACGAGCAGTACTTC.

The chain is built from TRBV30 and TRBJ2-1, with 11 bases aligning to TRBD1. This CDR3 region has 12 residues. V lost 5 bases and J lost 8; bases outside the gene matches: 2. Germline values: CDR1 GTSNPN, CDR2 SVGIG (reference sequence). Here the CDR3 reads CAWGTGGYEQFF. The CDR3 DNA is TGTGCCTGGGGGACAGGGGGATATGAGCAGTTCTTC.

The chain carries TRBV7-9 and TRBJ1-1, with 9 bases aligning to TRBD1. With V trimmed by 5 bases and J by 3 bases, 7 bases remained unmatched. Germline CDR1 is SEHNR and CDR2 is FQNEAQ (reference sequence). CDR3 length: 15 amino acids. CDR3 loop: CASSRSRDRDTEAFF. The CDR3 nucleotides are TGTGCCAGCAGCAGGTCCCGGGACAGGGACACTGAAGCTTTCTTT.

The chain recombines TRBV4-2 with TRBJ1-4, with 7 bases lining up with TRBD1. CDR3 length: 18 residues. Germline V gives CDR1 LGHNA, CDR2 YNFKEQ. Unmatched junction bases numbered 11, after V lost 0 bases and J lost 4 bases. The CDR3 spells CASSQDLGRGTVNEKLFF. The CDR3 DNA reads TGTGCCAGCAGCCAAGATCTTGGCAGGGGGACGGTTAATGAAAAACTGTTTTTT.

V gene TRBV6-5 combines with J gene TRBJ2-1; TRBD2 aligns across 14 bases. CDR3 length: 15 amino acids. V shed 6 bases, J shed 9 bases, and the junction held 7 bases outside the gene matches. Germline assignment: CDR1 MNHEY and CDR2 SVGAGI. CDR3 nucleotides: TGTGCCAGCAGCCCGACTAGCGGGGGGGAGGTTGAGCAGTTCTTC. As protein: CASSPTSGGEVEQFF.

The J gene is TRBJ2-7, the V gene TRBV2; 10 bases agree with TRBD1. Losses at the gene ends were 5 bases for V and 7 bases for J; bases not matched to a gene: 5. This CDR3 spans 13 amino acids. Germline CDR1 is SNHLY and CDR2 is FYNNEI. The CDR3 here is CASSRGTGEEQYF. For the CDR3, the DNA is TGTGCCAGCAGTCGCGGGACAGGGGAAGAGCAGTACTTC.

CDR3 residues: CASTRLGVAGGRNTGELFF. The DNA for the CDR3 is TGTGCCAGCACTAGGTTGGGGGTAGCGGGGGGGCGTAACACCGGGGAGCTGTTTTTT. The rearrangement links TRBV7-8 to TRBJ2-2, with 11 bases matching TRBD2. With V trimmed by 7 bases and J by 2 bases, 15 bases remained unmatched. The V gene's germline CDR1 is SGHVS and CDR2 FQNEAQ. The CDR3 covers 19 residues.

The V and J genes are TRBV20-1 and TRBJ1-5; no reliable D call. V lost 3 bases, J lost 11 bases, and 11 bases lay in between. The germline V gene has CDR1 DFQATT and CDR2 SNEGSKA (reference sequence). There are 11 residues in the CDR3. The CDR3 here is CSASYSQAQHF. In DNA form, the CDR3 reads TGCAGTGCTAGTTACTCCCAAGCCCAGCATTTT.

The CDR3 spells CASSWGQGRNEKLFF. In DNA form, the CDR3 reads TGTGCCAGCAGCTGGGGACAGGGGAGAAATGAAAAACTGTTTTTT. The chain is built from TRBV11-2 and TRBJ1-4; 10 nucleotides line up with TRBD1. CDR3 length: 15 amino acids. V shed 4 bases and J 5 bases; nucleotides not matched to a gene: 4. CDR1 and CDR2 from the germline V gene are SGHAT and FQNNGV.

The CDR3 loop reads CASRDISAGNTEAFF. The CDR3 DNA reads as TGTGCCAGCAGAGACATCTCAGCGGGTAACACTGAAGCTTTCTTT. The V and J genes are TRBV6-4 and TRBJ1-1; D unclear. V shed 6 bases and J shed 2 bases, with 16 bases lying between them. Looked up from germline, CDR1 is MRHNA and CDR2 is SNTAGT. This CDR3 is 15 amino acids long.

This chain uses TRBV18 with TRBJ2-5; perhaps TRBD2 as D (6 bases). CDR1 is KGHSH and CDR2 is LQKENI in the germline V gene. Trimming cost V 2 bases and J 5 bases, with 12 bases left between them. This CDR3 has 14 amino acids. CDR3 residues: CASSPGLGRETQYF. CDR3 DNA: TGTGCCAGCTCACCAGGGCTTGGGAGGGAGACCCAGTACTTC.

The J gene is TRBJ2-7, the V gene TRBV18; 8 bases fit TRBD1. CDR1 KGHSH and CDR2 LQKENI come from the germline V gene. J gave up 7 bases and V 3 bases, and 14 bases lay outside the gene matches. The CDR3 length is 16 residues. The CDR3 bases are TGTGCCAGCTCACCGGCGAGAGGACAGGGCCGGGGGGAGCAGTACTTC. It encodes CASSPARGQGRGEQYF.

In its sample, this clone was seen once. This chain links TRBV7-6 with TRBJ2-5; D is possibly TRBD1 (6 bases). CDR1 is SGHVS, CDR2 FNYEAQ, per germline. V was cut by 1 base and J by 5 bases, with 14 bases left in between. This CDR3 is 15 amino acids long. The CDR3 reads CASSLEGVDVETQYF. CDR3 DNA: TGTGCCAGCAGCTTAGAGGGGGTGGATGTCGAGACCCAGTACTTC.

The chain uses TRBV6-6 and TRBJ2-7; D is undetermined. This CDR3 has 16 residues. The germline gives CDR1 MNHNY, CDR2 SVGAGI (reference sequence). The germline V and J ends were trimmed by 2 bases and 2 bases, with 16 bases remaining between them. In nucleotides, the CDR3 is TGTGCCAGCAGTTACCTCCAACAAGTGGGCCCCTACGAGCAGTACTTC. It yields the protein CASSYLQQVGPYEQYF.

This clone was recorded once. This chain joins TRBV7-9 and TRBJ1-5, with 9 nucleotides matching TRBD1. The CDR3 runs to 18 residues. Germline V gene data show CDR1 as SEHNR and CDR2 as FQNEAQ (reference sequence). V was pared by 5 bases and J by 5 bases, with 16 bases of the junction left unmatched. CDR3 DNA: TGTGCCAGCAGCACGACTTACCGACAGGGGGTTTCGGATCAGCCCCAGCATTTT. Residues: CASSTTYRQGVSDQPQHF.

Comments on this clone: An end of the junction differs from the germline gene, which may be a read error. Other DNA sequences of this sample code for an identical CDR3. The V and J genes are TRBV2 and TRBJ1-6; D may be TRBD1 (5 bases). The germline V gene encodes CDR1 SNHLY and CDR2 FYNNEI. CDR3 length: 13 amino acids. The CDR3 reads CASAPGVRSPLHF. Here the CDR3 DNA reads TGTGCCAGTGCCCCGGGGGTTCGATCACCCCTCCACTTC.

The rearrangement uses TRBV6-5 and TRBJ1-5, with 7 nucleotides matching TRBD1. Germline V gene data show CDR1 as MNHEY and CDR2 as SVGAGI. Trimming at V came to 6 bases and at J to 2 bases, leaving 7 bases not matched to a gene. This CDR3 has 15 residues. In DNA form, the CDR3 reads TGTGCCAGCAGGTCGACAGGGCGAGGCAATCAGCCCCAGCATTTT. Translation: CASRSTGRGNQPQHF.

Only a few counts were recorded for this clone. The rearrangement uses TRBV6-1 and TRBJ2-7; D remains ambiguous. Germline V gene sequence: CDR1 MNHNS, CDR2 SASEGT. Trimming took off 7 bases at V and 2 bases at J, with 15 bases between the two ends. CDR3 length equals 14 residues. This CDR3 is CASKLTVTTYEQYF. The CDR3 nucleotides read TGTGCCAGCAAACTAACCGTTACCACCTACGAGCAGTACTTC.

V is TRBV10-1 and J is TRBJ2-3; TRBD2 might be the D (5 bases). The CDR3 runs to 15 residues. Germline CDR1 reads WNHNN; CDR2 reads SYGVQD (reference sequence). V was cut by 2 bases and J by 0 bases, with 9 bases left in between. Here the CDR3 DNA reads TGCGCCAGCAGTGAGCAAGCGGAGAGCACAGATACGCAGTATTTT. Translated, it gives CASSEQAESTDTQYF.

This clone was observed once. The chain couples TRBV27 to TRBJ1-1; D unresolved. V was pared by 6 bases and J by 1 base, with 12 bases between. Germline V gives CDR1 MNHEY, CDR2 SMNVEV (reference sequence). The CDR3 consists of 14 residues. The DNA of the CDR3 is TGTGCCAGCAGCCCCCCTAACAGGAACACTGAAGCTTTCTTT. It encodes CASSPPNRNTEAFF.

V and J are TRBV18 and TRBJ1-2, with D possibly being TRBD1 (5 bases). CDR3 length equals 14 residues. From germline, CDR1 is KGHSH and CDR2 LQKENI. Trimming left V 8 bases short and J 1 base short, with 14 bases between. The CDR3 DNA is TGTGCCAGCCGTACCAATCAGGGTAACTATGGCTACACCTTC. This gives the protein CASRTNQGNYGYTF.

This clone was detected only once. V gene TRBV5-6 combines with J gene TRBJ1-3; D is perhaps TRBD1 (6 bases). V was clipped by 2 bases and J by 7 bases, with 16 bases between them. Germline CDR1 and CDR2: SGHDT and YYEEEE. This CDR3 is built from 15 residues. CDR3 nucleotides: TGTGCCAGCAGCTTCTCGGGCAGGGGTTTCAACACCATATATTTT. This sequence encodes CASSFSGRGFNTIYF.

CDR3 coding DNA: TGTGCCAGCAGTTTATCCGGCTATGGCTACACCTTC. It specifies CASSLSGYGYTF. The gene calls are TRBV27 and TRBJ1-2; D not resolved. Germline CDR1 and CDR2: MNHEY and SMNVEV (reference sequence). This CDR3 region has 12 residues. Trimming left V 0 bases short and J 4 bases short, with 3 bases between.

On this clone: A read error may account for a junction end that differs from germline. This sequence joins TRBV5-6 and TRBJ2-5; 12 bases are shared with TRBD2. In germline, CDR1 is SGHDT, CDR2 YYEEEE. The CDR3 loop spans 19 amino acids. DNA for the CDR3: TGTGCCAGCAGCGAGGGAAGGACTAGCGGGGCCTTGTACCAAGAGGCCCAGTACTTC. It is translated as CASSEGRTSGALYQEAQYF.

V is TRBV11-1 and J is TRBJ1-1, with D perhaps matching TRBD1 (5 bases). Germline CDR1 and CDR2: SGHAT and FQDESV (reference sequence). The CDR3 runs 15 residues. Trimming shortened V by 2 bases and J by 1 base, and 11 bases separated the two germline ends. The CDR3 loop is CASSLLRQTNTEAFF. The DNA of the CDR3 is TGTGCCAGCAGCTTACTTCGACAGACGAACACTGAAGCTTTCTTT.

V usage is TRBV6-1 and J usage is TRBJ1-4; 7 bases are shared with TRBD1. The CDR3 length is 15 residues. The germline gives CDR1 MNHNS, CDR2 SASEGT. The J segment lost 7 bases and the V segment lost 2 bases, leaving 7 bases of the junction unmatched. The DNA of the CDR3 is TGTGCCAGCAGTGAAAGGCACAGGGGTTTTGAAAAACTGTTTTTT. Translated: CASSERHRGFEKLFF.